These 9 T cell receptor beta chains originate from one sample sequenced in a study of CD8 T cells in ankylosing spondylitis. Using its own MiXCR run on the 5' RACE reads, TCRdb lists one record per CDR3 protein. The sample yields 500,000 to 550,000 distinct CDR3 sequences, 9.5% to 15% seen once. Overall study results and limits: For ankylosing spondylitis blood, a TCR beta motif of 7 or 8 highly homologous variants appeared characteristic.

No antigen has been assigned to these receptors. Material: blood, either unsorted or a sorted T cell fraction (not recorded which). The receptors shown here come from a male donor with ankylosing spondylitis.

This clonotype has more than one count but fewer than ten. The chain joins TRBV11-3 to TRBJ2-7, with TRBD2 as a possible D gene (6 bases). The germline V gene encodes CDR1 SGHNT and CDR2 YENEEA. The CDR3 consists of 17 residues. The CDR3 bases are TGTGCCAGCAGCCCACCTTGGGGGGAACCGAGCTCCTATGAGCAGTACGTC. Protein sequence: CASSPPWGEPSSYEQYV.

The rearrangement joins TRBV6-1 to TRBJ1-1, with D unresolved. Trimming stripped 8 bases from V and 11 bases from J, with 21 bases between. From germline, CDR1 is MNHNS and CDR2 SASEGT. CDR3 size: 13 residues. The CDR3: CASGHRPNGVAFF. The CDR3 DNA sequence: TGTGCCAGCGGCCATAGGCCAAATGGTGTGGCTTTCTTT.

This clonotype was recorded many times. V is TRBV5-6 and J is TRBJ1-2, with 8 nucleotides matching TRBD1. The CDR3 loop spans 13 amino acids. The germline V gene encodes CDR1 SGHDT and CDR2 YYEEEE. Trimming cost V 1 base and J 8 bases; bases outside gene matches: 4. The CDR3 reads CASSLSAGGGYTF. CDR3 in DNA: TGTGCCAGCAGCTTGTCTGCAGGGGGCGGCTACACCTTC.

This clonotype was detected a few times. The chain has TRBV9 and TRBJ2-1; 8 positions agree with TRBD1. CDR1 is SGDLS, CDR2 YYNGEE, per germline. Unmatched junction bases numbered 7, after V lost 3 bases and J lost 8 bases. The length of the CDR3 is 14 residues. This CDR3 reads CASSAAGGVDEQFF. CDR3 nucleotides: TGTGCCAGCAGCGCCGCAGGGGGCGTGGATGAGCAGTTCTTC. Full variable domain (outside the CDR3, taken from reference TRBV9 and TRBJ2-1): DSGVTQTPKHLITATGQRVTLRCSPRSGDLSVYWYQQSLDQGLQFLIQYYNGEERAKGNILERFSAQQFPDLHSELNLSSLELGDSALYFCASSAAGGVDEQFFGPGTRLTVL.

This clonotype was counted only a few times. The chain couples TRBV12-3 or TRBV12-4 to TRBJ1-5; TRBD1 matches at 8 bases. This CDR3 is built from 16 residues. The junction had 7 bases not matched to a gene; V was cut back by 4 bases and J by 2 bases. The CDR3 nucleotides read TGTGCCAGCAGTTCCAAGACAGGGGCGGGCAATCAGCCCCAGCATTTT. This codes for CASSSKTGAGNQPQHF.

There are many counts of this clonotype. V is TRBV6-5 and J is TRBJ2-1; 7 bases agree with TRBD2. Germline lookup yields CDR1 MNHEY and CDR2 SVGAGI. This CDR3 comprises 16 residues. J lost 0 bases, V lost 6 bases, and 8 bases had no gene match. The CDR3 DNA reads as TGTGCCAGCAGCTTTACTAGCGACCACTCCTACAATGAGCAGTTCTTC. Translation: CASSFTSDHSYNEQFF.

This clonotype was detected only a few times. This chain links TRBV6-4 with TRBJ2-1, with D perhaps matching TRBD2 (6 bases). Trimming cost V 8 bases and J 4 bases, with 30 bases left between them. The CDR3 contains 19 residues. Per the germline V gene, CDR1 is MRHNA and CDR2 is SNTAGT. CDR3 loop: CASPTLSGDPHPIYNEQFF. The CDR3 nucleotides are TGTGCCAGCCCTACTCTGTCGGGAGACCCCCACCCCATTTACAATGAGCAGTTCTTC.

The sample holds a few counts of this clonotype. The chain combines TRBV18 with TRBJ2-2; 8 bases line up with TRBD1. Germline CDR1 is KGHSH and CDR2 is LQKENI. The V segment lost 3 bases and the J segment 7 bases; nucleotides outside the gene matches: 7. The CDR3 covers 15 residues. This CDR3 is CASSPTGGPGGELFF. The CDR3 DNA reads TGTGCCAGCTCACCCACAGGGGGACCCGGCGGGGAGCTGTTTTTT.

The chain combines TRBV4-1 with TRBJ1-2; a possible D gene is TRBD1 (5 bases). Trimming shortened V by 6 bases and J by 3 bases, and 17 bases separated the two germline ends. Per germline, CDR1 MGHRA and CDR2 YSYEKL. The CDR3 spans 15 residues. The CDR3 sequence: CASRPIGTRDYGYTF. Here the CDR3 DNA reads TGCGCCAGCAGGCCCATCGGGACTAGGGACTATGGCTACACCTTC.